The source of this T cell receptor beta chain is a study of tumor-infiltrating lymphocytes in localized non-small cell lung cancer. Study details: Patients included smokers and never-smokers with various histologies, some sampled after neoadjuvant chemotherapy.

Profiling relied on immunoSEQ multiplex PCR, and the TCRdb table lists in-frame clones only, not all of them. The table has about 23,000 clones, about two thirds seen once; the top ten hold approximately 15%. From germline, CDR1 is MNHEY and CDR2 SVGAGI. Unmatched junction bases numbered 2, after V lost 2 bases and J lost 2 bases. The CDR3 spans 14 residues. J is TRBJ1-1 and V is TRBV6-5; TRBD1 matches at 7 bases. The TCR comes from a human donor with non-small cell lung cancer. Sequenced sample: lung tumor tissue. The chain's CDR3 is CASSYRGRNTEAFF. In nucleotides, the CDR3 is TGTGCCAGCAGTTACAGGGGGCGAAACACTGAAGCTTTCTTT.